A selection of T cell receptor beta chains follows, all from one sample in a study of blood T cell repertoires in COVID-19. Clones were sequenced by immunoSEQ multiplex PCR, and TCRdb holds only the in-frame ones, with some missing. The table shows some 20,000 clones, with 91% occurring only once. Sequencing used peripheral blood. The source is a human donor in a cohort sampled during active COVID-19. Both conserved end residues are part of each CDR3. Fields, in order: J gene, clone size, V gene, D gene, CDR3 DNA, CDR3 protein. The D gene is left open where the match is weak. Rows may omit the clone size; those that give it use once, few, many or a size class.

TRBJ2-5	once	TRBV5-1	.	TGCGCCAGCAGCTTGGAGATAACACAAGAGACCCAGTACTTC	CASSLEITQETQYF
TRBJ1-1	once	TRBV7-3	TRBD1	TGTGCCAGCAGCTTAAGGCAGGGGGCAAGTGAAGCTTTCTTT	CASSLRQGASEAFF
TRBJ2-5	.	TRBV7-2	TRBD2	TGTGCCAGCAGTGCCGGGGGGTACCAAGAGACCCAGTACTTC	CASSAGGYQETQYF
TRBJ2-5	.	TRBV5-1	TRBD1	TGCGCCAGCAGCTCACAGGGGTCAGCCATAGAGACCCAGTACTTC	CASSSQGSAIETQYF
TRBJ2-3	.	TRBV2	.	TGTGCCAGCAGTACTAGGGGCACAGATACGCAGTATTTT	CASSTRGTDTQYF
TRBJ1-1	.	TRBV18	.	TGTGCCAGCTCGGGGGCCTCTATGAACACTGAAGCTTTCTTT	CASSGASMNTEAFF
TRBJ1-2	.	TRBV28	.	TGTGCCAGCAGTTTTCGAGGGGGTCGAGGCTACACCTTC	CASSFRGGRGYTF
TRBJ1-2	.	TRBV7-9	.	TGTGCCAGCAGCGGTACAGGTTCCTCAAACTATGGCTACACCTTC	CASSGTGSSNYGYTF
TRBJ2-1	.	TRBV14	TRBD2	TGTGCCAGCAGCCAAGATCCTCGAAGGGGACTAGCGGGGAAATTCTACAATGAGCAGTTCTTC	CASSQDPRRGLAGKFYNEQFF
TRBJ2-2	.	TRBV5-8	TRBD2	TGTGCCAGCAGCTTGCGCGGGAGGGACACCGGGGAGCTGTTTTTT	CASSLRGRDTGELFF
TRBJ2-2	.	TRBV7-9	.	TGTGCCAGCAGCTTAACCGAGCCCGGGGAGCTGTTTTTT	CASSLTEPGELFF
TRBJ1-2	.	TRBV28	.	TGTGCCAGCAGTCTCCAAGACAGTTTAAGTGGCTACACCTTC	CASSLQDSLSGYTF
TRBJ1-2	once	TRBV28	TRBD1	TGTGCCAGTTACGACAGGGGGAACTATGGCTACACCTTC	CASYDRGNYGYTF
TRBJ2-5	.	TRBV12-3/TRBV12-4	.	TGTGCCAGCAGTTTGGCAGGGATGGAGACCCAGTACTTC	CASSLAGMETQYF
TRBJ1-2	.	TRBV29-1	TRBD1	TGCAGCGTTGAAGTACTCGGACAGGGGGCGAAGGGCTACACCTTC	CSVEVLGQGAKGYTF
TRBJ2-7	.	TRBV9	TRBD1	TGTGCCAGCAGCGTAGGGACAGGGCCCCTGTCCTACGAGCAGTACTTC	CASSVGTGPLSYEQYF
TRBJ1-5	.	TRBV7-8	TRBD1	TGTGCCAGCAGCTTTGGACAGGGTAATCAGCCCCAGCATTTT	CASSFGQGNQPQHF
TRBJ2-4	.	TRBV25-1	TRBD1	TGTGCCAGCAGTGAGTCAGGGGGCGAGATCATTCAGTACTTC	CASSESGGEIIQYF
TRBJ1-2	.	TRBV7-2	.	TGTGCCAGCAGCCGGACTGACTATGGCTACACCTTC	CASSRTDYGYTF
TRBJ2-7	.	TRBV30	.	TGTGCCTGGAGTGTTGGAGGCTACGAGCAGTACTTC	CAWSVGGYEQYF
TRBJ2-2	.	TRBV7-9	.	TGTGCCAGCAGCTTACCGGGGATCGCGAACACCGGGGAGCTGTTTTTT	CASSLPGIANTGELFF
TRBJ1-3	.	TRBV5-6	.	TGTGCCAGCAGCTTGGTCTCAACAGGTGGTGGAAACACCATATATTTT	CASSLVSTGGGNTIYF
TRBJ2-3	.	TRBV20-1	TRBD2	TGCAGTGCTAGTGGGACTAGCGGGGGGGCGGATACGCAGTATTTT	CSASGTSGGADTQYF
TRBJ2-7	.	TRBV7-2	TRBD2	TGTGCCAGCAGCTTTCAACTAGCGGGGGGGCCCTACGAGCAGTACTTC	CASSFQLAGGPYEQYF
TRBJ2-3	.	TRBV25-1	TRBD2	TGTGCCAGCAGGGCCATGGCGAGCGGGGCTTTTAGCACAGATACGCAGTATTTT	CASRAMASGAFSTDTQYF
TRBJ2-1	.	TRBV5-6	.	TGTGCCAGCAGCTGGACACCCGGTGGTGTTGAGCAGTTCTTC	CASSWTPGGVEQFF
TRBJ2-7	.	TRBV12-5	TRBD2	TGTGCTAGTGGTACGCGCACTGGGAGGGGAGAGCAGTACTTC	CASGTRTGRGEQYF
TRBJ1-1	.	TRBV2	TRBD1	TGTGCCAGCAGCCGGGACAGGACCTACACTGAAGCTTTCTTT	CASSRDRTYTEAFF
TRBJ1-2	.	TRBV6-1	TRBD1	TGTGCCAGCAGTGATTCTCAGGGACAGGGAAGGAGCTACACCTTC	CASSDSQGQGRSYTF
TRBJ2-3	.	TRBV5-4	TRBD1	TGTGCCAGCAGCAGATGGGGAAGGGGGCTTCGAACAGATACGCAGTATTTT	CASSRWGRGLRTDTQYF
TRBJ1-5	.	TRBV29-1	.	TGCAGCGTTGCAGGGGTAAATCAGCCCCAGCATTTT	CSVAGVNQPQHF
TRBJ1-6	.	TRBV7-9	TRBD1	TGTGCCAGCAGCTTACGGGACAGGAATTCACCCCTCCACTTT	CASSLRDRNSPLHF
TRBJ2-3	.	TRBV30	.	TGTGCCTGGACTTCTGGACCCCCGATGGGGCATTATTTT	CAWTSGPPMGHYF
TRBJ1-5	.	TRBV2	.	TGTGCCAGCAGTGGTCCCGGGGTTAATCAGCCCCAGCATTTT	CASSGPGVNQPQHF
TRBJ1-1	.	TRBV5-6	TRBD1	TGTGCCAGCAGCTTACCGGGACAGGCCAACACTGAAGCTTTCTTT	CASSLPGQANTEAFF
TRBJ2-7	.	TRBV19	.	TGTGCCAGTAGTATATTGGACGGGGGGCACGACCAGCAGTACTTC	CASSILDGGHDQQYF
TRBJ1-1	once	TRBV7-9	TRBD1	TGTGCCAGCAGCCCCGGGGACAGGGCCCCGCCTGAAGCTTTCTTT	CASSPGDRAPPEAFF
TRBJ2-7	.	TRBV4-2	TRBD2	TGTGCCAGCAGCCACCGAGCGGGAGATTGGTACGAGCAGTACTTC	CASSHRAGDWYEQYF
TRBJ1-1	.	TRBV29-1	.	TGCAGCGTCCGGGGGAACACTGAAGCTTTCTTT	CSVRGNTEAFF
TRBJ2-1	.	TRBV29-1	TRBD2	TGCAGCGCAAGCGGGACTCCAGAAGGCTCCTACAATGAGCAGTTCTTC	CSASGTPEGSYNEQFF
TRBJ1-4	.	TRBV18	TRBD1	TGTGCCAGCTCAGCGACAGGGCCTTTGGCGGAAAAACTGTTTTTT	CASSATGPLAEKLFF